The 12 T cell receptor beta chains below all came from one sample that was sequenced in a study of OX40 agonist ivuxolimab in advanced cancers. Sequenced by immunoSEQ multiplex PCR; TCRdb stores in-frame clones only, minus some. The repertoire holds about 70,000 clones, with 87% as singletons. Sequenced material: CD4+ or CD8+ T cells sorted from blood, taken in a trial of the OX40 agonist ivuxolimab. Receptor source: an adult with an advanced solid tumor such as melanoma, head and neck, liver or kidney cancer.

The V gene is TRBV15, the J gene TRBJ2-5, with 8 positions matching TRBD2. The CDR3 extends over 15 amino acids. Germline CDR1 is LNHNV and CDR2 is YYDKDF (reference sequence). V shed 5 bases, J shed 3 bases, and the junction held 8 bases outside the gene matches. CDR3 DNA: TGTGCCACCAGCCCCTTAGCGGGGTTGGAAGAGACCCAGTACTTC. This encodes CATSPLAGLEETQYF. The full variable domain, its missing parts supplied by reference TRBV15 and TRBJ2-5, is DAMVIQNPRYQVTQFGKPVTLSCSQTLNHNVMYWYQQKSSQAPKLLFHYYDKDFNNEADTPDNFQSRRPNTSFCFLDIRSPGLGDTAMYLCATSPLAGLEETQYFGPGTRLLVL.

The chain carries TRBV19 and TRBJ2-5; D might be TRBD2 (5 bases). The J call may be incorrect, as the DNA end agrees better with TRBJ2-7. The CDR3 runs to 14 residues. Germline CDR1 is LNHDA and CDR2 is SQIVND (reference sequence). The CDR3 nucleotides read TGTGCCAGTAGTGAGCGGCTAAGCTCCTACGAGCAGTACTTC. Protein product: CASSERLSSYEQYF.

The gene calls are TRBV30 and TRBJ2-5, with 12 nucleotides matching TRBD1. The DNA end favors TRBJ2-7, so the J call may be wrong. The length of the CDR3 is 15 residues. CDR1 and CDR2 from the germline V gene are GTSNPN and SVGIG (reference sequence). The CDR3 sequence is CAWSQGRDRGLEQYF. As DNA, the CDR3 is TGTGCCTGGAGCCAGGGCCGGGACAGGGGGCTCGAGCAGTACTTC.

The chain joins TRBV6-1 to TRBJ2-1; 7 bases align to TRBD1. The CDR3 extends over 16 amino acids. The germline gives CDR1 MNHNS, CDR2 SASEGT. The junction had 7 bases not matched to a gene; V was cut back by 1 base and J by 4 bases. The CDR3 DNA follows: TGTGCCAGCAGTGAAGTAGACAGGGTGGGTTACAATGAGCAGTTCTTC. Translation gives CASSEVDRVGYNEQFF.

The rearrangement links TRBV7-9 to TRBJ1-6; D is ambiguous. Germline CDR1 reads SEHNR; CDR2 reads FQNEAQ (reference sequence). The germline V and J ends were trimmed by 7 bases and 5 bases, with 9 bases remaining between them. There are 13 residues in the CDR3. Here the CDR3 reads CASTSGNNSPLHF. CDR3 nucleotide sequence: TGTGCCAGCACCTCGGGAAATAATTCACCCCTCCACTTT. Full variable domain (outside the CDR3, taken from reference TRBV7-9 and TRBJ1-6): DTGVSQNPRHKITKRGQNVTFRCDPISEHNRLYWYRQTLGQGPEFLTYFQNEAQLEKSRLLSDRFSAERPKGSFSTLEIQRTEQGDSAMYLCASTSGNNSPLHFGNGTRLTVT.

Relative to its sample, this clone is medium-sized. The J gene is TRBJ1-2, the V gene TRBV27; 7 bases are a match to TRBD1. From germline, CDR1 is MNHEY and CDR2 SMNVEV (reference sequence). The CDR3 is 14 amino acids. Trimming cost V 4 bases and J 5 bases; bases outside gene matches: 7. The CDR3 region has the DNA TGTGCCAGCAGTTCCCCGGGACAGCATTATGGCTACACCTTC. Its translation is CASSSPGQHYGYTF.

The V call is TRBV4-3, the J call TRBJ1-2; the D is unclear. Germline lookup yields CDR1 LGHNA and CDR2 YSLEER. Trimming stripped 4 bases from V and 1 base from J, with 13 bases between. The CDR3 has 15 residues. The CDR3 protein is CASSPAPRNNYGYTF. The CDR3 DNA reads TGCGCCAGCAGCCCCGCGCCCCGGAATAACTATGGCTACACCTTC.

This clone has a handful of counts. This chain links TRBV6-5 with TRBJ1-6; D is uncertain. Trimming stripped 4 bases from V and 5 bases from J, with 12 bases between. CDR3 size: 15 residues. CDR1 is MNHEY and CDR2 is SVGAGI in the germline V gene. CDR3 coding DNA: TGTGCCAGCAGTTCGACCGCCACCCATAATTCACCCCTCCACTTT. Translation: CASSSTATHNSPLHF.

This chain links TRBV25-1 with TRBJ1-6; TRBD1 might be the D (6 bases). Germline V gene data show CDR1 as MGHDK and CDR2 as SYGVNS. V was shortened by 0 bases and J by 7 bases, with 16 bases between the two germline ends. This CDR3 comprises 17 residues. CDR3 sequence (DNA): TGTGCCAGCAGTGAATATGGCAGGGGAAGGGAGAATTCACCCCTCCACTTT. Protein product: CASSEYGRGRENSPLHF. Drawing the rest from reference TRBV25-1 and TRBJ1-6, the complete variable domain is EADIYQTPRYLVIGTGKKITLECSQTMGHDKMYWYQQDPGMELHLIHYSYGVNSTEKGDLSSESTVSRIRTEHFPLTLESARPSHTSQYLCASSEYGRGRENSPLHFGNGTRLTVT.

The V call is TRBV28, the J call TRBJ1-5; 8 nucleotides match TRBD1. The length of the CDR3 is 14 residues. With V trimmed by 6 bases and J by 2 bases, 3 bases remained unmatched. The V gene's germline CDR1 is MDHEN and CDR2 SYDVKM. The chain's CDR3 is CASRTGARNQPQHF. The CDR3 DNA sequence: TGTGCCAGCAGGACAGGGGCGCGCAATCAGCCCCAGCATTTT.

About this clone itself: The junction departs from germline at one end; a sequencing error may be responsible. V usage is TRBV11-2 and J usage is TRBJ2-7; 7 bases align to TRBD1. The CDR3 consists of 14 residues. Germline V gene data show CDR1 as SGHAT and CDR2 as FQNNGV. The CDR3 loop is CASSLETGSHEQHF. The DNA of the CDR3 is TGTGCCAGCAGCTTAGAGACAGGGTCCCACGAGCAGCACTTC.

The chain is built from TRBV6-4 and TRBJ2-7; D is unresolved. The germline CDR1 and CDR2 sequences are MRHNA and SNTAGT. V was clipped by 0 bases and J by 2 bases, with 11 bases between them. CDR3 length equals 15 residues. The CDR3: CASSDSYTETYEQYF. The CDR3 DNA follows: TGTGCCAGCAGTGACTCTTACACGGAAACCTACGAGCAGTACTTC.